The TCR beta chain under discussion was sequenced for a study of shared clonotypes between healthy human individuals. Points from the study as a whole: Clonotype sharing levels among donors were expected to vary with sequencing depth.

In the case of this clone: Its antigen is unknown.

None of the donors, who were healthy HIV-negative adults, had recently had acute infections or vaccinations. Germline CDR1 reads SGHAT; CDR2 reads FQNNGV. V lost 3 bases and J lost 4; bases outside the gene matches: 7. The CDR3 runs to 15 residues. Some clones are missing from TCRdb's copy, which holds only in-frame ones; the method was immunoSEQ multiplex PCR. The repertoire consists of about a million clones, with around three quarters occurring once and the leading ten covering roughly 0.83%. This receptor was identified in a man aged 18-30 years in good health. Some clones in this sample may be carry-over from other donors' samples. The specimen was memory CD4+ T cells from PBMCs. Subset meaning: CD45RA-negative fraction. The chain links TRBV11-2 to TRBJ2-7, with 9 bases fitting TRBD1. CDR3 coding DNA: TGTGCCAGCAGCTTGCAGACAGGGGGGGGTTACGAGCAGTACTTC. It yields the protein CASSLQTGGGYEQYF.